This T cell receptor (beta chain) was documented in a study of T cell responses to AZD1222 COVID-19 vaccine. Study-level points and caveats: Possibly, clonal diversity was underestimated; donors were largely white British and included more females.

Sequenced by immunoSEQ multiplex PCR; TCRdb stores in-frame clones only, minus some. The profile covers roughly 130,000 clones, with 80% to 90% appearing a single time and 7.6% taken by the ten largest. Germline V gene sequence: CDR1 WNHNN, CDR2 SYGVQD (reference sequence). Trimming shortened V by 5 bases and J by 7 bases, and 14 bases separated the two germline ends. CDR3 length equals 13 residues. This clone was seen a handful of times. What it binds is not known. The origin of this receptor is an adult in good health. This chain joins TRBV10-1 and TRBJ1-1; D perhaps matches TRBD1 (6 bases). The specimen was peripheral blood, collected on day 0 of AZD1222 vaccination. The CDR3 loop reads CASSTTVGGEAFF. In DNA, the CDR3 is TGCGCCAGCAGTACGACTGTAGGGGGTGAAGCTTTCTTT.